What follows is one T cell receptor (beta chain) and its context. The assay was immunoSEQ multiplex PCR, and TCRdb's table has in-frame clones only and misses some. Among roughly 250,000 clones, about 89% were seen once, and the ten largest hold around 10%. The sample comes from a study of blood T cell repertoires in COVID-19. Whole-study context: Whether acute or convalescent, the COVID-19 samples came from the United States, Italy and Spain.

V was clipped by 1 base and J by 0 bases; unmatched bases: 1. Looked up from germline, CDR1 is LNHDA and CDR2 is SQIVND (reference sequence). This CDR3 has 18 residues. This sequence originates from a man between 40 and 49 years old who had recovered from COVID-19. The rearrangement joins TRBV19 to TRBJ2-4; 15 bases agree with TRBD2. Sequencing used peripheral blood. The CDR3: CASSIGTSGGVAKNIQYF. The DNA for the CDR3 is TGTGCCAGTAGTATAGGGACTAGCGGGGGGGTAGCCAAAAACATTCAGTACTTC.